This TCR beta chain was sequenced in a study of T cells after yellow fever vaccination. Study details: Where fractions had low cell numbers, libraries were prepared from them with the SMART-Seq v4 Ultra Low Input RNA kit. Broader study findings: Booster sampling recovered most clones from primary vaccination (less than 97% CD4, approximately 90% CD8).

This clonotype was seen only once. As yet, its antigen is unknown. This CDR3 spans 18 amino acids. In germline, CDR1 is SGHDN, CDR2 FVKESK. V shed 3 bases, J shed 6 bases, and the junction held 10 bases outside the gene matches. For TCR, cDNA came from 5'RACE template switching, which added a universal primer site and UMIs. One entry per CDR3 protein, called by TCRdb with MiXCR from the 5' RACE reads. This repertoire shows around 100,000 distinct CDR3 sequences, around 8% found once; its top ten account for approximately 24%. The source of this sequence is a man aged 25 to 40 who received the YFV17D yellow fever vaccine. The chain recombines TRBV14 with TRBJ2-1, with 14 nucleotides matching TRBD2. The sequencing here drew on CD8+ T cells sorted from PBMCs, taken 45 days after the yellow fever booster vaccination. The CDR3 loop is CASSHGTSGSWTANEQFF. The CDR3 DNA reads as TGTGCCAGCAGCCACGGGACTAGCGGGAGTTGGACAGCCAATGAGCAGTTCTTC. Based on the CDR3 plus reference TRBV14 and TRBJ2-1, the full variable domain is EAGVTQFPSHSVIEKGQTVTLRCDPISGHDNLYWYRRVMGKEIKFLLHFVKESKQDESGMPNNRFLAERTGGTYSTLKVQPAELEDSGVYFCASSHGTSGSWTANEQFFGPGTRLTVL.